These 22 T cell receptor beta chains were all obtained from the same sample, sequenced in a study of sequential checkpoint blockade in melanoma. Some clones are missing from TCRdb's copy, which holds only in-frame ones; the method was immunoSEQ multiplex PCR. The sample consists of some 5,100 clones, over 70% of them appearing once. The sample's treatment: randomized to nivolumab then ipilimumab (arm A) or the reverse (arm B). The source material was CD8+ T cells sorted from blood (inferred from file names), sampled from a patient given nivolumab and ipilimumab in sequence. Source of these receptors: a human patient with melanoma. Some clones in this sample may be carry-over from other donors' samples.

The chain joins TRBV4-1 to TRBJ1-1; TRBD1 agrees at 7 bases. This CDR3 contains 17 residues. Per the germline V gene, CDR1 is MGHRA and CDR2 is YSYEKL. The ends lost 1 base at V and 1 base at J; junction bases unmatched: 9. In DNA, the CDR3 is TGCGCCAGCAGCCAAGCGAACGCACAGGGGAGGAACACTGAAGCTTTCTTT. Translating gives CASSQANAQGRNTEAFF.

The rearrangement links TRBV10-3 to TRBJ2-3, with TRBD2 matching 8 bases. The CDR3 covers 14 residues. Trimming removed 11 bases from V and 0 bases from J; junction bases left unmatched: 7. Per germline, CDR1 ENHRY and CDR2 SYGVKD. CDR3 coding DNA: TGTGCCGCCGTCGGGGGGGCTAGCACAGATACGCAGTATTTT. Its translation: CAAVGGASTDTQYF.

The V call is TRBV28, the J call TRBJ2-4; tentatively, D is TRBD1 (6 bases). V shed 5 bases and J shed 4 bases, with 12 bases lying between them. Germline loops: CDR1 MDHEN, CDR2 SYDVKM. The CDR3 length is 14 residues. The DNA for the CDR3 is TGTGCCAGCAGTCCCGGACAGTTAAAAAACATTCAGTACTTC. Translation gives CASSPGQLKNIQYF.

This clone is medium-sized (0.01 to 0.1%) in the sample. V usage is TRBV6-1 and J usage is TRBJ1-5; possibly TRBD1 for D (5 bases). Per germline, CDR1 MNHNS and CDR2 SASEGT. This CDR3 has 16 amino acids. Deletions cut 4 bases from V and 2 bases from J, with 15 bases between. The CDR3 loop is CASSGSIAGGNQPQHF. The CDR3 nucleotides are TGTGCCAGCAGTGGGTCCATCGCGGGGGGCAATCAGCCCCAGCATTTT.

The genes are TRBV7-7 and TRBJ2-1; 10 bases line up with TRBD1. The CDR3 is made up of 18 amino acids. Germline V CDR1 and CDR2: SSHAT, FNYEAQ (reference sequence). Unmatched junction bases numbered 12, after V lost 5 bases and J lost 2 bases. The CDR3 DNA reads as TGTGCCAGCAGCCCGAGACAGGGGGCGACTTCCCCCTACAATGAGCAGTTCTTC. Its translation is CASSPRQGATSPYNEQFF.

The genes are TRBV5-4 and TRBJ2-3; 7 bases line up with TRBD2. The CDR3 spans 14 residues. Unmatched junction bases numbered 3, after V lost 3 bases and J lost 2 bases. In germline, CDR1 is SGHNT, CDR2 YYREEE (reference sequence). As DNA, the CDR3 is TGTGCCAGCAGCTCGGGACTACCCACAGATACGCAGTATTTT. This codes for CASSSGLPTDTQYF.

V and J are TRBV6-1 and TRBJ1-4; D perhaps matches TRBD1 (6 bases). CDR1 and CDR2 from the germline V gene are MNHNS and SASEGT. Trimming took 3 bases from V and 6 from J, leaving 14 bases between them. This CDR3 is built from 15 residues. CDR3 loop: CASSERGFWDEKLFF. The CDR3, as DNA: TGTGCCAGCAGTGAGAGGGGGTTCTGGGATGAAAAACTGTTTTTT.

The rearrangement joins TRBV5-1 to TRBJ1-1; D might be TRBD1 (5 bases). Germline-derived CDR1 and CDR2 are SGHRS and YFSETQ. CDR3 size: 15 residues. V was cut by 0 bases and J by 0 bases, with 9 bases left in between. The CDR3 region has the DNA TGCGCCAGCAGCTTGGATGACAGCATGAACACTGAAGCTTTCTTT. Residues: CASSLDDSMNTEAFF.

The chain recombines TRBV4-3 with TRBJ1-2; a weak D match, TRBD1 (5 bases). V was cut by 0 bases and J by 8 bases, with 16 bases left in between. The CDR3 contains 15 residues. Germline loops: CDR1 LGHNA, CDR2 YSLEER. The chain's CDR3 is CASSQDWGGEGGYTF. The CDR3 coding sequence is TGCGCCAGCAGCCAAGATTGGGGGGGTGAAGGGGGCTACACCTTC.

This clone has a single count. The chain links TRBV4-3 to TRBJ1-5; D is ambiguous. The CDR3 loop spans 16 amino acids. The germline V gene has CDR1 LGHNA and CDR2 YSLEER. Trimming pared 0 bases from V and 7 bases from J, leaving 16 bases between. CDR3 nucleotides: TGCGCCAGCAGCCAAGATCTTGGTTCAGCCAGGCAGCCCCAGCATTTT. This sequence encodes CASSQDLGSARQPQHF.

The chain employs TRBV13 and TRBJ2-7, with 10 bases aligning to TRBD1. Unmatched junction bases numbered 6, after V lost 4 bases and J lost 3 bases. Germline CDR1 reads PRHDT; CDR2 reads FYEKMQ (reference sequence). The length of the CDR3 is 15 residues. CDR3 sequence reads: CASSSVDRGVYEQYF. The CDR3 DNA is TGTGCCAGCAGCTCCGTGGACAGGGGGGTCTACGAGCAGTACTTC.

The rearrangement links TRBV4-1 to TRBJ2-5; 8 bases agree with TRBD2. V lost 3 bases to trimming and J lost 2 bases; unmatched junction nucleotides: 11. CDR1 and CDR2 (germline): MGHRA, YSYEKL. The CDR3 extends over 17 amino acids. This chain's CDR3 is CASSHHGGGAGQETQYF. CDR3 in DNA: TGCGCCAGCAGCCACCACGGGGGGGGTGCTGGACAAGAGACCCAGTACTTC.

This chain joins TRBV7-2 and TRBJ2-7; 8 bases line up with TRBD2. CDR1 is SGHTA, CDR2 FQGNSA, per germline. Germline trimming cut 4 bases from V and 3 bases from J; bases unmatched to any gene: 2. The CDR3 spans 13 residues. This CDR3 is CASSWGTSYEQYF. CDR3 coding DNA: TGTGCCAGCAGCTGGGGGACTAGCTACGAGCAGTACTTC. Drawing the rest from reference TRBV7-2 and TRBJ2-7, the complete variable domain is GAGVSQSPSNKVTEKGKDVELRCDPISGHTALYWYRQSLGQGLEFLIYFQGNSAPDKSGLPSDRFSAERTGGSVSTLTIQRTQQEDSAVYLCASSWGTSYEQYFGPGTRLTVT.

The chain's CDR3 is CASSPPWGGGLGGELFF. In DNA, the CDR3 is TGTGCCAGCAGTCCCCCGTGGGGCGGGGGACTGGGCGGGGAGCTGTTTTTT. The chain joins TRBV28 to TRBJ2-2; 7 bases match TRBD2. The germline CDR1 and CDR2 sequences are MDHEN and SYDVKM. CDR3 length equals 17 residues. Trimming removed 5 bases from V and 7 bases from J; junction bases left unmatched: 16.

Points on this clone: A far bigger clonotype differs at one base, so this is likely a read error. The identical CDR3 is also encoded by other nucleotide sequences in the sample. The chain combines TRBV6-5 with TRBJ1-5; D might be TRBD1 (5 bases). CDR3 length: 15 residues. In germline, CDR1 is MNHEY, CDR2 SVGAGI. The CDR3 region is CASTPWGLDNQPQHF. DNA for the CDR3: TGTGCCAGCACTCCGTGGGGCCTCGACAATCAGCCCCAACATTTT.

The CDR3 sequence is CASSLFTTGLGDEQFF. For the CDR3, the DNA is TGCGCCAGCAGCTTGTTCACAACAGGGCTTGGAGATGAGCAGTTCTTC. The genes are TRBV5-1 and TRBJ2-1; the D gene is possibly TRBD1 (6 bases). Germline assignment: CDR1 SGHRS and CDR2 YFSETQ. The V end lost 1 base, the J end lost 8 bases, and 19 bases lay between the germline ends. The CDR3 sequence is 16 residues long. The variable domain in full, with the rest retrieved from reference TRBV5-1 and TRBJ2-1, is KAGVTQTPRYLIKTRGQQVTLSCSPISGHRSVSWYQQTPGQGLQFLFEYFSETQRNKGNFPGRFSGRQFSNSRSEMNVSTLELGDSALYLCASSLFTTGLGDEQFFGPGTRLTVL.

This clone was counted between two and nine times. V and J are TRBV6-1 and TRBJ1-1; tentatively, D is TRBD1 (6 bases). Germline CDR1 reads MNHNS; CDR2 reads SASEGT. The V end lost 1 base, the J end lost 3 bases, and 12 bases lay between the germline ends. CDR3 size: 15 residues. The CDR3 coding sequence is TGTGCCAGCAGTGAAGGGACAGTTGGCGACACTGAAGCTTTCTTT. Translating it yields CASSEGTVGDTEAFF.

This chain links TRBV7-9 with TRBJ2-3, with D possibly TRBD1 on 5 matching bases. Germline V gene lookup returns CDR1 SEHNR and CDR2 FQNEAQ (reference sequence). V lost 8 bases to trimming and J lost 2 bases, with 11 bases between them. CDR3 length: 13 residues. DNA for the CDR3: TGTGCCAGCCACCAGGGCCCCACAGATACGCAGTATTTT. Translating it yields CASHQGPTDTQYF.

This clone was recorded a few times. The chain is built from TRBV7-9 and TRBJ1-3, with 8 bases aligning to TRBD1. From germline, CDR1 is SEHNR and CDR2 FQNEAQ (reference sequence). Unmatched junction bases numbered 7, after V lost 3 bases and J lost 3 bases. The CDR3 has 16 residues. CDR3 sequence reads: CASSLSDRGFGNTIYF. DNA of the CDR3: TGTGCCAGCAGCTTGAGTGACAGGGGATTTGGAAACACCATATATTTT.

This sequence joins TRBV19 and TRBJ2-3; D remains ambiguous. The CDR3 length is 13 residues. V was trimmed by 6 bases and J by 1 base, leaving 8 bases between them. The V gene's germline CDR1 is LNHDA and CDR2 SQIVND (reference sequence). The CDR3 coding sequence is TGTGCCAGTAGAGGAGTTGGCACAGATACGCAGTATTTT. Translated: CASRGVGTDTQYF.

The chain uses TRBV5-1 and TRBJ2-1; TRBD1 is a possible D gene (7 bases). V lost 5 bases to trimming and J lost 3 bases, with 33 bases between them. The germline V gene has CDR1 SGHRS and CDR2 YFSETQ. This CDR3 has 21 amino acids. The CDR3 DNA reads TGCGCCAGCAGTTTTCGGGGGACCGGGACAGACTCTGTGTTTCACTACAATGAGCAGTTCTTC. Its translation: CASSFRGTGTDSVFHYNEQFF.

The gene calls are TRBV27 and TRBJ1-5, with D hard to call. Germline V gives CDR1 MNHEY, CDR2 SMNVEV (reference sequence). Trimming shortened V by 0 bases and J by 4 bases, and 7 bases separated the two germline ends. The CDR3 is 14 residues long. CDR3 sequence: CASSLSRSNQPQHF. The CDR3 DNA reads as TGTGCCAGCAGTTTATCTAGGAGTAATCAGCCCCAGCATTTT.